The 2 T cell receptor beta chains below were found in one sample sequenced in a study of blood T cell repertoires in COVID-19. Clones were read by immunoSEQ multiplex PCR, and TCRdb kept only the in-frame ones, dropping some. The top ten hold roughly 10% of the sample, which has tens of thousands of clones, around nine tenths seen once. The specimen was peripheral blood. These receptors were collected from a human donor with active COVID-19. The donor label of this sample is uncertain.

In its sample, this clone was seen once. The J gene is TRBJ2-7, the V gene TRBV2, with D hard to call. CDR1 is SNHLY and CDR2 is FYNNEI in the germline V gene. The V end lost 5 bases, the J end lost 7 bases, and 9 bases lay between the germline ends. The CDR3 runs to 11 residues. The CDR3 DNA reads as TGTGCCAGCAGTCCCCTACGAGAGCAGTACTTC. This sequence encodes CASSPLREQYF.

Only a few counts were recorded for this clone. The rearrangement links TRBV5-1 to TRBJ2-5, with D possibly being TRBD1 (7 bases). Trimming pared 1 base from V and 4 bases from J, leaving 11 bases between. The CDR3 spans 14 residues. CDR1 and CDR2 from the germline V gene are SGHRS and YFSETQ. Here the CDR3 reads CASSLRQGGETQYF. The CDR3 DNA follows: TGCGCCAGCAGCTTGAGGCAGGGGGGAGAGACCCAGTACTTC.